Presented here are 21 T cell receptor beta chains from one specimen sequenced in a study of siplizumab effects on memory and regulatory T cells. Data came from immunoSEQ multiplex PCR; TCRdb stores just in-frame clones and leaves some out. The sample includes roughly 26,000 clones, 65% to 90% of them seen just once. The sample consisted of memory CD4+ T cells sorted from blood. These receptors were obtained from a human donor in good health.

The CDR3 protein is CASSLATLGGYTF. The CDR3 nucleotides read TGTGCCAGCAGCTTAGCCACCCTAGGTGGCTACACCTTC. The chain recombines TRBV7-9 with TRBJ1-2, with no clear D. Per germline, CDR1 SEHNR and CDR2 FQNEAQ (reference sequence). Between the trimmed V and J ends, which lost 0 bases and 7 bases, there was a span of 9 bases. The CDR3 consists of 13 residues.

CDR3 loop: CASSIPGLVGNEQFF. The CDR3, as DNA: TGTGCCAGTAGTATACCGGGACTAGTGGGTAATGAGCAGTTCTTC. J is TRBJ2-1 and V is TRBV19, with 8 bases fitting TRBD2. The CDR3 totals 15 residues. Germline V lookup: CDR1 LNHDA, CDR2 SQIVND (reference sequence). V trimming: 2 bases; J trimming: 7 bases; junction bases outside the gene matches: 7.

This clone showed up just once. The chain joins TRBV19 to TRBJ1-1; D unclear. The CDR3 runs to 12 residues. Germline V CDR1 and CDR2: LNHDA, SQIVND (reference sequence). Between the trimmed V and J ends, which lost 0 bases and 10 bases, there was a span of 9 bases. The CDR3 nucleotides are TGTGCCAGTAGTATAGAAGGACTTCCAGCTTTCTTT. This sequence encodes CASSIEGLPAFF.

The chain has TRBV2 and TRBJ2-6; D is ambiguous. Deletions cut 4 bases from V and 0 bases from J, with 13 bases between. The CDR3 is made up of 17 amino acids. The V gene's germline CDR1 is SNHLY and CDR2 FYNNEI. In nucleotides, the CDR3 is TGTGCCAGCAGTGTAACGACTTACGGCTCTGGGGCCAACGTCCTGACTTTC. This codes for CASSVTTYGSGANVLTF.

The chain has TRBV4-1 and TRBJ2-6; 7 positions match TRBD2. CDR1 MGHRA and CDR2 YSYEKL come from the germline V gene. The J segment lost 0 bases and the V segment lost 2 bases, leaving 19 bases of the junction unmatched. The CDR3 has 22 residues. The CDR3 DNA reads TGCGCCAGCAGCCAATCGAGGGTTCTAGGACTAGTGTTCCGCTCTGGGGCCAACGTCCTGACTTTC. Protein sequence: CASSQSRVLGLVFRSGANVLTF.

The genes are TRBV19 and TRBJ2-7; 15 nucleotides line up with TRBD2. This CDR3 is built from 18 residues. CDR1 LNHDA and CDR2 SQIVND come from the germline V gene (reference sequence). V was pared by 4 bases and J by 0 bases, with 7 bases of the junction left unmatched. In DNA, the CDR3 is TGTGCCAGTAGTACCGGGACTAGCGGGAGGATGAGCTCCTACGAGCAGTACTTC. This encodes CASSTGTSGRMSSYEQYF.

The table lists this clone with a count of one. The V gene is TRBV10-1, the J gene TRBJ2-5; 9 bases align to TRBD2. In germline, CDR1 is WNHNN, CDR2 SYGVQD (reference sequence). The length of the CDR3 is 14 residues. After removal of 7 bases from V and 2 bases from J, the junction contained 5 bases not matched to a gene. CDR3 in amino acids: CASMREGLQETQYF. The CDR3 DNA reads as TGCGCCAGCATGCGGGAGGGGTTACAAGAGACCCAGTACTTC.

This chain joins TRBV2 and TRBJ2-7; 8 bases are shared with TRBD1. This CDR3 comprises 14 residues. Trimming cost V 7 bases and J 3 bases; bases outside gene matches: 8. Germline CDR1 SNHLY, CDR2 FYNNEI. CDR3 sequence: CASKEQGGGYEQYF. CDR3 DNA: TGTGCCAGCAAAGAACAGGGGGGAGGCTACGAGCAGTACTTC.

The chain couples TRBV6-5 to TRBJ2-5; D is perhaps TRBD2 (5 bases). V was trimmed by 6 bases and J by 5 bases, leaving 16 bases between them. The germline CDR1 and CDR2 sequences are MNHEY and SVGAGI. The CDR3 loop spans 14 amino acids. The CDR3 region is CASRRPGLWETQYF. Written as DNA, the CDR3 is TGTGCCAGCAGGCGACCCGGACTGTGGGAGACCCAGTACTTC.

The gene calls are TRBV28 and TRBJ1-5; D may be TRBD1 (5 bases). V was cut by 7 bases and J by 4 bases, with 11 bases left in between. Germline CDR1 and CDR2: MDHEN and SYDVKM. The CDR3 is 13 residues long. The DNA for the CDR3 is TGTGCCAGCAACGTCCAGGGTAATCAGCCCCAGCATTTT. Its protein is CASNVQGNQPQHF. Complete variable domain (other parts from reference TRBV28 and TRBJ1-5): DVKVTQSSRYLVKRTGEKVFLECVQDMDHENMFWYRQDPGLGLRLIYFSYDVKMKEKGDIPEGYSVSREKKERFSLILESASTNQTSMYLCASNVQGNQPQHFGDGTRLSIL.

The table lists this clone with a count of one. The CDR3 here is CASSRARRETQYF. CDR3 nucleotides: TGTGCCAGCAGTCGGGCACGACGGGAGACCCAGTACTTC. The chain links TRBV6-6 to TRBJ2-5; no reliable D call. Germline V gene lookup returns CDR1 MNHNY and CDR2 SVGAGI (reference sequence). V gave up 5 bases and J gave up 5 bases, with 12 bases separating them. The length of the CDR3 is 13 residues.

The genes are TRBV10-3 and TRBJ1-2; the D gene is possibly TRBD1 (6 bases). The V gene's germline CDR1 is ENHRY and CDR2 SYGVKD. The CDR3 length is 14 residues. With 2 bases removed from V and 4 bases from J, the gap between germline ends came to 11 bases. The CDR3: CAISEPHRAYGYTF. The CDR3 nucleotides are TGTGCCATCAGTGAGCCCCACAGGGCCTATGGCTACACCTTC.

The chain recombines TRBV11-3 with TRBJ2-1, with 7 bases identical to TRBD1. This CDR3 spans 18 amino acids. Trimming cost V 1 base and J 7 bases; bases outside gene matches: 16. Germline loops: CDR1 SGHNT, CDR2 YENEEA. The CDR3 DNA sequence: TGTGCCAGCAGCTTAGGTTCATCCAGGGGGAGCGATAGGAATGAGCAGTTCTTC. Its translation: CASSLGSSRGSDRNEQFF.

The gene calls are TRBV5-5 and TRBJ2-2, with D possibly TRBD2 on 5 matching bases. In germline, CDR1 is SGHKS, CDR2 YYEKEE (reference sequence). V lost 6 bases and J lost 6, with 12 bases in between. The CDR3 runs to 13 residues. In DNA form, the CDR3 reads TGTGCCAGCATCACTAGTTTGGCCGGGGAGCTGTTTTTT. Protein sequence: CASITSLAGELFF.

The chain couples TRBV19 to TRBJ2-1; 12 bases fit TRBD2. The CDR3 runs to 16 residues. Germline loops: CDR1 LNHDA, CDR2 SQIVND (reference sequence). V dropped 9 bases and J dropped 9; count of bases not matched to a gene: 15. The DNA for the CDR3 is TGTGCCAGCGCCCAGGGGCTAGCGGGAGGGTGGCGTGAGCAGTTCTTC. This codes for CASAQGLAGGWREQFF.

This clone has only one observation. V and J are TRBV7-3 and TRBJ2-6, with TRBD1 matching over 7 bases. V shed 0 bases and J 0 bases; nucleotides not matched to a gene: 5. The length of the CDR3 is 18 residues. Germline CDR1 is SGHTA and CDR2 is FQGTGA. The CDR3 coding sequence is TGTGCCAGCAGCTTAACAGGGGGCGCACCCTCTGGGGCCAACGTCCTGACTTTC. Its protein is CASSLTGGAPSGANVLTF.

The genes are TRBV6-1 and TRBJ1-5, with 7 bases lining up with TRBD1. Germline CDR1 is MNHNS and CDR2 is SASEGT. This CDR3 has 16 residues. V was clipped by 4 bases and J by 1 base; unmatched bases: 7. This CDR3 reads CASSARQGGSNQPQHF. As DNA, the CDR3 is TGTGCCAGCAGTGCCCGACAGGGAGGAAGCAATCAGCCCCAGCATTTT.

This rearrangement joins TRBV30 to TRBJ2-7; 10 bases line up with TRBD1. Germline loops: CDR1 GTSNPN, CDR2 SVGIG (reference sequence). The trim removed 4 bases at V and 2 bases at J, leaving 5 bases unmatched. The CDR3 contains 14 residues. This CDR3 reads CAWIRDRGTYEQYF. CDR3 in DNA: TGTGCCTGGATCAGGGACAGGGGCACCTACGAGCAGTACTTC.

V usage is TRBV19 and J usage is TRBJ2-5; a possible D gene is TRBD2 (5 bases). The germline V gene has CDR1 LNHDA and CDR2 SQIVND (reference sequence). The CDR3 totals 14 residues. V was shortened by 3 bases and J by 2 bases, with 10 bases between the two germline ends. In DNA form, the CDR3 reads TGTGCCAGTAGTATCCGGAGGTCGCAAGAGACCCAGTACTTC. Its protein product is CASSIRRSQETQYF. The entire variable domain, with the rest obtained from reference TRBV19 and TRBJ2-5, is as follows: DGGITQSPKYLFRKEGQNVTLSCEQNLNHDAMYWYRQDPGQGLRLIYYSQIVNDFQKGDIAEGYSVSREKKESFPLTVTSAQKNPTAFYLCASSIRRSQETQYFGPGTRLLVL.

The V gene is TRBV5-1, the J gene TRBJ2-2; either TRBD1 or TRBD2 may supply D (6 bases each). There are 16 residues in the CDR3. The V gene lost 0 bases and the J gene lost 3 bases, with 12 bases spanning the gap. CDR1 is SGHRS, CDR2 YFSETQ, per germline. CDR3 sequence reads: CASSLDAGGYTGELFF. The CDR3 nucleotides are TGCGCCAGCAGCTTGGATGCCGGGGGCTACACCGGGGAGCTGTTTTTT. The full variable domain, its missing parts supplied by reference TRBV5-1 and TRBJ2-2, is KAGVTQTPRYLIKTRGQQVTLSCSPISGHRSVSWYQQTPGQGLQFLFEYFSETQRNKGNFPGRFSGRQFSNSRSEMNVSTLELGDSALYLCASSLDAGGYTGELFFGEGSRLTVL.

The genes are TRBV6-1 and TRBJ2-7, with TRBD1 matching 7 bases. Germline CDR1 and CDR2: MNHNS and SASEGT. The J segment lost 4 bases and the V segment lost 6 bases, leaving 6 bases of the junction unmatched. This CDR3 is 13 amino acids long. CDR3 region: CASRSGQLYEQYF. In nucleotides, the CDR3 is TGTGCCAGCAGGTCGGGACAGTTGTACGAGCAGTACTTC.